One and the same sample provided the 26 T cell receptor beta chains below, sequenced in a study of cytotoxic CD8 clonotypes in ibrutinib-treated CLL. Only in-frame clones appear in the TCRdb table, and some are missing; sequencing was by immunoSEQ multiplex PCR. Altogether 250,000 to 350,000 clones are present, more than 70% being singletons, with the ten largest covering about 5.8%. Material: PBMCs, obtained at disease progression, from a patient treated with ibrutinib. These receptors were obtained from a human donor with chronic lymphocytic leukemia.

The sample holds one count of this clone. The rearrangement links TRBV6-1 to TRBJ1-3; 10 bases agree with TRBD1. There are 13 residues in the CDR3. The trim removed 7 bases at V and 6 bases at J, leaving 3 bases unmatched. The germline V gene encodes CDR1 MNHNS and CDR2 SASEGT. CDR3 DNA sequence: TGTGCCAGCAATCGACAGGGGGCAAACACCATATATTTT. Protein sequence: CASNRQGANTIYF.

The gene calls are TRBV7-9 and TRBJ1-1; D gene uncertain. The CDR3 spans 17 residues. V lost 1 base and J 0 bases, leaving 15 bases between the germline ends. Looked up from germline, CDR1 is SEHNR and CDR2 is FQNEAQ (reference sequence). The CDR3 here is CASSLGLGRPMNTEAFF. The CDR3 DNA reads as TGTGCCAGCAGCTTAGGATTGGGCAGGCCCATGAACACTGAAGCTTTCTTT. Looking up the rest from reference TRBV7-9 and TRBJ1-1 gives the full variable domain: DTGVSQNPRHKITKRGQNVTFRCDPISEHNRLYWYRQTLGQGPEFLTYFQNEAQLEKSRLLSDRFSAERPKGSFSTLEIQRTEQGDSAMYLCASSLGLGRPMNTEAFFGQGTRLTVV.

The gene calls are TRBV10-1 and TRBJ1-1, with TRBD1 identical over 7 bases. The CDR3 is 13 residues long. J was trimmed by 1 base and V by 5 bases; bases with no gene match: 1. Germline CDR1 is WNHNN and CDR2 is SYGVQD (reference sequence). CDR3 in DNA: TGCGCCAGCAGTTGGGACAGGAACACTGAAGCTTTCTTT. Its translation is CASSWDRNTEAFF.

The chain carries TRBV7-9 and TRBJ2-3; 13 nucleotides agree with TRBD2. V was pared by 5 bases and J by 0 bases, with 11 bases of the junction left unmatched. From germline, CDR1 is SEHNR and CDR2 FQNEAQ (reference sequence). The length of the CDR3 is 19 residues. In nucleotides, the CDR3 is TGTGCCAGCAGCCCTCGACTAGCGGGAGGACAAGGTAGCACAGATACGCAGTATTTT. The encoded protein is CASSPRLAGGQGSTDTQYF.

The chain couples TRBV2 to TRBJ1-4; 9 bases are a match to TRBD1. The CDR3 runs 16 residues. Per germline, CDR1 SNHLY and CDR2 FYNNEI. Trimming cost V 8 bases and J 4 bases; bases outside gene matches: 11. CDR3 nucleotide sequence: TGTGCCAGCCGGGACAGGGTACCAACGATTAATGAAAAACTGTTTTTT. This sequence encodes CASRDRVPTINEKLFF.

Only a few counts were recorded for this clone. This sequence joins TRBV27 and TRBJ1-4; D unresolved. Trimming left V 4 bases short and J 8 bases short, with 17 bases between. CDR1 MNHEY and CDR2 SMNVEV come from the germline V gene (reference sequence). This CDR3 is built from 15 residues. CDR3 residues: CASSSLGSAEEKLFF. CDR3 DNA: TGTGCCAGCAGTTCCCTGGGGAGTGCTGAGGAAAAACTGTTTTTT.

In DNA form, the CDR3 reads TGTGCCAGCAGTGGCGTCGGGGGCGGCTCCTACGAGCAGTACTTC. As protein: CASSGVGGGSYEQYF. The chain couples TRBV25-1 to TRBJ2-7; D may match TRBD1 or TRBD2 (6 bases each). CDR3 length: 15 residues. Germline CDR1 reads MGHDK; CDR2 reads SYGVNS. V was trimmed by 4 bases and J by 0 bases, leaving 13 bases between them.

The chain links TRBV4-3 to TRBJ2-7, with D possibly matching TRBD1 (6 bases). The CDR3 contains 14 residues. V lost 2 bases and J lost 1, with 9 bases in between. CDR1 is LGHNA and CDR2 is YSLEER in the germline V gene. CDR3 in amino acids: CASSQNTGSYEQYF. The CDR3 DNA is TGCGCCAGCAGCCAAAATACAGGGTCCTACGAGCAGTACTTC.

The gene calls are TRBV7-2 and TRBJ2-5, with D possibly being TRBD1 or TRBD2 (6 bases each). Germline V lookup: CDR1 SGHTA, CDR2 FQGNSA. This CDR3 has 15 amino acids. The ends were cut back, 2 bases at V and 5 bases at J, with 15 bases in the middle. CDR3 sequence reads: CASSLPGLTGETQYF. The CDR3 nucleotides read TGTGCCAGCAGCTTACCGGGACTCACAGGGGAGACCCAGTACTTC.

The chain recombines TRBV19 with TRBJ1-1, with 7 positions matching TRBD1. This CDR3 comprises 16 residues. CDR1 and CDR2 (germline): LNHDA, SQIVND (reference sequence). Trimming took 3 bases from V and 0 from J; bases not matched to a gene: 7. CDR3 in amino acids: CASSMWAGQMNTEAFF. The CDR3 DNA reads as TGTGCCAGTAGTATGTGGGCGGGACAGATGAACACTGAAGCTTTCTTT.

CDR3 sequence: CASSPPTRVNEQFF. Written as DNA, the CDR3 is TGTGCCAGCAGCCCCCCGACCCGGGTCAATGAGCAGTTCTTC. The chain combines TRBV9 with TRBJ2-1; D unresolved. This CDR3 spans 14 amino acids. Trimming shortened V by 4 bases and J by 6 bases, and 14 bases separated the two germline ends. Germline lookup yields CDR1 SGDLS and CDR2 YYNGEE.

The chain uses TRBV1 and TRBJ2-1; the D segment call TRBD1 is taken from the table without a DNA check. TRBV1 is recorded as a pseudogene. There are 15 residues in the CDR3. The CDR3 DNA reads TGCACCAGATCAATAGGACAGGGGCCCGACGGTGAGCAGTTCTTC. Residues: CTRSIGQGPDGEQFF.

The CDR3: CASSFGGSYNEQFF. CDR3 nucleotide sequence: TGTGCCAGCAGTTTTGGGGGCTCCTACAATGAGCAGTTCTTC. The chain couples TRBV6-1 to TRBJ2-1, with D perhaps matching TRBD1 or TRBD2 (5 bases each). Trimming removed 5 bases at V and 0 bases at J, with 8 bases between. CDR1 is MNHNS, CDR2 SASEGT, per germline. The CDR3 is made up of 14 amino acids.

The chain couples TRBV19 to TRBJ1-2, with D perhaps matching TRBD1 (5 bases). V shed 7 bases and J shed 1 base, with 16 bases lying between them. Germline V CDR1 and CDR2: LNHDA, SQIVND (reference sequence). CDR3 size: 15 residues. CDR3 nucleotides: TGTGCCAGTAACCCCAGGGCAGGCTTTAACTATGGCTACACCTTC. Translated, it gives CASNPRAGFNYGYTF.

CDR3 DNA: TGTGCCAGCAGCGGGACAGGGAATCAGCCCCAGCATTTT. It codes for CASSGTGNQPQHF. This chain joins TRBV9 and TRBJ1-5, with TRBD1 matching 8 bases. The V segment lost 3 bases and the J segment 4 bases; nucleotides outside the gene matches: 0. Looked up from germline, CDR1 is SGDLS and CDR2 is YYNGEE. The CDR3 has 13 amino acids.

The chain recombines TRBV21-1 with TRBJ2-5; TRBD1, the table's D call, was not compared with the DNA. TRBV21-1 is a listed pseudogene. This CDR3 has 14 amino acids. The CDR3 sequence: CASRVQGYQETQYF. As DNA, the CDR3 is TGTGCCAGCAGGGTCCAGGGATACCAAGAGACCCAGTACTTC.

The gene calls are TRBV12-5 and TRBJ2-2; the D is unclear. The germline CDR1 and CDR2 sequences are LGHNT and FRNRAP. This CDR3 is 12 amino acids long. V dropped 0 bases and J dropped 10 bases, with 6 bases sitting between them. CDR3 in DNA: TGTGCTAGTGGTTTGGTACCCCTGGAGCTGTTTTTT. Protein: CASGLVPLELFF.

This chain uses TRBV5-6 with TRBJ1-3, with D perhaps matching TRBD1 (6 bases). The CDR3 has 14 residues. Germline V lookup: CDR1 SGHDT, CDR2 YYEEEE. V was shortened by 1 base and J by 2 bases, with 7 bases between the two germline ends. The CDR3 nucleotides read TGTGCCAGCAGCTTGAGGGGGACTGGAAACACCATATATTTT. This translates into CASSLRGTGNTIYF.

V usage is TRBV9 and J usage is TRBJ1-1; the D gene is possibly TRBD1 (5 bases). The CDR3 sequence is 13 residues long. The germline CDR1 and CDR2 sequences are SGDLS and YYNGEE. V was shortened by 4 bases and J by 2 bases, with 9 bases between the two germline ends. CDR3 nucleotide sequence: TGTGCCAGCAGCTATCAGGGTAACACTGAAGCTTTCTTT. Amino acids: CASSYQGNTEAFF.

This clone showed up just a few times. The chain carries TRBV7-2 and TRBJ2-1; D might be TRBD1 or TRBD2, each matching 7 bases. V lost 0 bases and J 7 bases, leaving 16 bases between the germline ends. The CDR3 has 16 residues. From germline, CDR1 is SGHTA and CDR2 FQGNSA. This chain's CDR3 is CASSLAGTAGLNEQFF. CDR3 nucleotide sequence: TGTGCCAGCAGCTTAGCCGGGACAGCGGGATTGAATGAGCAGTTCTTC.

The chain links TRBV19 to TRBJ2-3, with 11 bases that match TRBD2. V was pared by 2 bases and J by 4 bases, with 2 bases of the junction left unmatched. Germline CDR1 is LNHDA and CDR2 is SQIVND (reference sequence). There are 15 residues in the CDR3. The CDR3 nucleotides read TGTGCCAGTAGTATACTAGCGGGAGGTGCAGATACGCAGTATTTT. Protein: CASSILAGGADTQYF.

A single count supports this clone. The chain joins TRBV6-6 to TRBJ2-3; D is possibly TRBD1 (6 bases). V lost 6 bases, J lost 6 bases, and 13 bases lay in between. CDR3 length equals 13 residues. Germline-derived CDR1 and CDR2 are MNHNY and SVGAGI (reference sequence). CDR3 in amino acids: CASRDTGTDTQYF. CDR3 DNA: TGTGCCAGCAGGGATACAGGGACCGATACGCAGTATTTT.

The chain carries TRBV11-2 and TRBJ2-7; 9 nucleotides line up with TRBD2. There are 15 residues in the CDR3. Germline V CDR1 and CDR2: SGHAT, FQNNGV. Trimming removed 1 base from V and 6 bases from J; junction bases left unmatched: 7. The DNA for the CDR3 is TGTGCCAGCAGCTTAGTGGGACTAGCACTAGGCGAGCAGTACTTC. The encoded protein is CASSLVGLALGEQYF. The full variable domain, its missing parts supplied by reference TRBV11-2 and TRBJ2-7, is EAGVAQSPRYKIIEKRQSVAFWCNPISGHATLYWYQQILGQGPKLLIQFQNNGVVDDSQLPKDRFSAERLKGVDSTLKIQPAKLEDSAVYLCASSLVGLALGEQYFGPGTRLTVT.

This chain connects TRBV7-4 to TRBJ1-3, with TRBD1 matching over 9 bases. Germline CDR1 reads SGHVT; CDR2 reads SQSDAQ. The junction had 15 bases not matched to a gene; V was cut back by 1 base and J by 11 bases. This CDR3 has 17 amino acids. The DNA for the CDR3 is TGTGCCAGCAGCTTAGTCGGACAGGGGCCCGCGGGTGTACCCATATATTTT. Translated: CASSLVGQGPAGVPIYF.

The chain combines TRBV5-4 with TRBJ2-5; 11 bases are a match to TRBD2. V shed 5 bases and J 5 bases; nucleotides not matched to a gene: 8. Germline V gene data show CDR1 as SGHNT and CDR2 as YYREEE (reference sequence). The CDR3 spans 15 residues. The CDR3 DNA sequence: TGTGCCAGCAGTAAGGGACTAGCGGCTAGGGAGACCCAGTACTTC. Encoded protein: CASSKGLAARETQYF.

V is TRBV7-2 and J is TRBJ2-5; TRBD1 or TRBD2 may be the D gene (6 bases each). CDR1 and CDR2 from the germline V gene are SGHTA and FQGNSA. V was cut by 3 bases and J by 4 bases, with 15 bases left in between. This CDR3 is built from 15 residues. The CDR3 DNA follows: TGTGCCAGCAGCTTTGTCGGCGGAGGGGGAGAGACCCAGTACTTC. This codes for CASSFVGGGGETQYF.